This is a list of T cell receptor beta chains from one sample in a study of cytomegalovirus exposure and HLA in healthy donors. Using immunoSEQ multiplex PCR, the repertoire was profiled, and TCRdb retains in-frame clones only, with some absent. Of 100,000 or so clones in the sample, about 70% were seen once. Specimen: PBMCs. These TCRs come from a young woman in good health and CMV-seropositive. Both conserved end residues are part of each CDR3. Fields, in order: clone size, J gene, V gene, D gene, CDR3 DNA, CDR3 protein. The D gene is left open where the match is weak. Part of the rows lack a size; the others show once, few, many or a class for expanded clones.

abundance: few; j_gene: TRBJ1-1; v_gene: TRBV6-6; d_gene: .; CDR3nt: TGTGCCAGCAGTTACTCAGGAAGGTCGGGTGAAGCTTTCTTT; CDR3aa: CASSYSGRSGEAFF
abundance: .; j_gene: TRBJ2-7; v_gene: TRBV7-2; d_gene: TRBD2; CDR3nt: TGTGCCAGCAGCTCTCTAGCGGGATATGAGCAGTACTTC; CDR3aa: CASSSLAGYEQYF
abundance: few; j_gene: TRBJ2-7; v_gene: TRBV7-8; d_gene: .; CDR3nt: TGTGCCAGCAGCCGGGCCACAGGCTCCTACGAGCAGTACTTC; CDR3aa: CASSRATGSYEQYF
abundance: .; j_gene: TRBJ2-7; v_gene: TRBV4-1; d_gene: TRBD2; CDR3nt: TGCGCCAGCAGCCAGGGGACTAGCGGGAGGGCCTTTTCGTACGAGCAGTACTTC; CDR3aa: CASSQGTSGRAFSYEQYF
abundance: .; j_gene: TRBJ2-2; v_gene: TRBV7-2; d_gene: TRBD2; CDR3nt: TGTGCCAGCAAGGAGGCTAGCGGGAGAGGCGGGGAGCTGTTTTTT; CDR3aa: CASKEASGRGGELFF
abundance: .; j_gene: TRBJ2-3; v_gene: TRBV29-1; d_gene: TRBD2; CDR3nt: TGCAGCGGACTAGCGGACACAGATACGCAGTATTTT; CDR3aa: CSGLADTDTQYF
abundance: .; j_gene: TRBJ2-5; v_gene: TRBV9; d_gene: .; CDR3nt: TGTGCCAGCAGCCCACGGGACTCGCAACAAGAGACCCAGTACTTC; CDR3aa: CASSPRDSQQETQYF
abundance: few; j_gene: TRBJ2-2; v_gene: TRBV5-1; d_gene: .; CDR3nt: TGCGCCAGCAGCTTCAGTCTGAACACCGGGGAGCTGTTTTTT; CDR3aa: CASSFSLNTGELFF
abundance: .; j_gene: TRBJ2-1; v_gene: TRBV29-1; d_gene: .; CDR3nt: TGCAGCGTTAGAAGGGGCTATGAGCAGTTCTTC; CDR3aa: CSVRRGYEQFF
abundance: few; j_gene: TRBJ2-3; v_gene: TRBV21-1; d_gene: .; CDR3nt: TGTGCCAGCGGGGAGCCTACAGTGTGCCCGGATACGCAGTATTTT; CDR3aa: CASGEPTVCPDTQYF
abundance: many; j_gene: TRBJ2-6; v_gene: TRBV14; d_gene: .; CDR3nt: TGTGCCAGCAGCCCGGCAGGGGTAGGGGCCAACGTCCTGACTTTC; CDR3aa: CASSPAGVGANVLTF
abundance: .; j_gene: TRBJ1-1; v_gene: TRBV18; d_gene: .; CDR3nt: TGTGCCAGCTCACCGGCGGGCGGGAACACTGAAGCTTTCTTT; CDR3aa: CASSPAGGNTEAFF
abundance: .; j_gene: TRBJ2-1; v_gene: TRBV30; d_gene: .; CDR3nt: TGTGCCGTATCGGGAAATTGGTTAAATGAGCAGTTCTTC; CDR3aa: CAVSGNWLNEQFF
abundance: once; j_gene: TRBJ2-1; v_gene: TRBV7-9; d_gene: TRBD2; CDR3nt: TGTGCCAGCAGCTTAGCATTGACTAGCGGGAGGGATTACAATGAGCAGTTCTTC; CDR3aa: CASSLALTSGRDYNEQFF
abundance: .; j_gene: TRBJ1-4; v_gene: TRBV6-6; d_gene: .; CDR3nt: TGTGCCAGCAGTTCTCATCGGGTGGGTAATGAAAAACTGTTTTTT; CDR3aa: CASSSHRVGNEKLFF
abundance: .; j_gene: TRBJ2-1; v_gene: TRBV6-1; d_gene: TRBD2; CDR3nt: TGTGCCAGCAGTGAAGAGCCTAGCGGGAGTCATGAGCAGTTCTTC; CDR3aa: CASSEEPSGSHEQFF
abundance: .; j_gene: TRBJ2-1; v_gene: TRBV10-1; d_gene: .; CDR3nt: TGCGCCAGCAGACTGAGTCAAATGGAGCAGTTCTTC; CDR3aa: CASRLSQMEQFF
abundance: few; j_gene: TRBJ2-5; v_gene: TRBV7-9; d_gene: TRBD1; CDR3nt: TGTGCCAGCAGCTTGACAGGGCCACAAGAGACCCAGTACTTC; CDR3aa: CASSLTGPQETQYF
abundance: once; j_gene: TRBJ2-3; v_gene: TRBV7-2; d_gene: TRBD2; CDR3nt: TGTGCCAGCAGCTTAGACTCGAGCGGGAGGGCTGACGATACGCAGTATTTT; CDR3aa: CASSLDSSGRADDTQYF
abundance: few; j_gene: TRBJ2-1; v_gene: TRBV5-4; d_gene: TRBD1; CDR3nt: TGTGCCAGCAGCAGTCCCCCGGACAGGAACTACAATGAGCAGTTCTTC; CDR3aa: CASSSPPDRNYNEQFF
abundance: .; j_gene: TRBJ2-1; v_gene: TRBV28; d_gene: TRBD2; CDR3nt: TGTGCCACCCGGAGCCAGGGACTAGCGAGGAATGAGCAGTTCTTC; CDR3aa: CATRSQGLARNEQFF
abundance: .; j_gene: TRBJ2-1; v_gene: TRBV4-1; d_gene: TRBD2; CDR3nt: TGCGCCAGCAGCCACTTGGGACTAGCGGGAGCAAGCAATGAGCAGTTCTTC; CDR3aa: CASSHLGLAGASNEQFF
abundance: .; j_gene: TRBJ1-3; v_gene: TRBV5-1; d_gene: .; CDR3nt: TGCGCCAGCAGCCGGAACCAGGGGACCGGAAACACCATATATTTT; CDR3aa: CASSRNQGTGNTIYF
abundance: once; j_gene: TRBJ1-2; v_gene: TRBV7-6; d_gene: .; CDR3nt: TGTGCCAGCAGCCCGGATGGGGCAGGGCCCCCCGAGGGCTACACCTTC; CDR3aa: CASSPDGAGPPEGYTF
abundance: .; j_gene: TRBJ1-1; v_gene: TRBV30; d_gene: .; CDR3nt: TGTGCCTCTCTCGGGGGGATGAACACTGAAGCTTTCTTT; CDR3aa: CASLGGMNTEAFF
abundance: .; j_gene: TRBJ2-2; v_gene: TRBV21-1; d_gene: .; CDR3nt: TGTGCCAGCAGCAAATGGACTAGCGGGAAGAATGGCGGGGAGCTGTTTTTT; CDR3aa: CASSKWTSGKNGGELFF
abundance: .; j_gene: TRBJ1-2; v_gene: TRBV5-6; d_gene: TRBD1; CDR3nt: TGTGCCAGCAGCAGTGGACAGGCGCCCTATGGCTACACCTTC; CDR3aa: CASSSGQAPYGYTF
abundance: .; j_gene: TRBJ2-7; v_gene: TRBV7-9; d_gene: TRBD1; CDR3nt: TGTGCCAGCAGACCCAGCGGAACAGGGGATGAAAACGAGCAGTACTTC; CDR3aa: CASRPSGTGDENEQYF
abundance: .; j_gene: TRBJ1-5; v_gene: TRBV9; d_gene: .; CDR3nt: TGTGCCAGCAGCGTAGGCCCGGCGGAGCCCCAGCATTTT; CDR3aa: CASSVGPAEPQHF
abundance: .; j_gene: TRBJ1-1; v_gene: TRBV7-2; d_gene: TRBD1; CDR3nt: TGTGCCAGCAGCTTGGACAGGGACACTGAAGCTTTCTTT; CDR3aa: CASSLDRDTEAFF
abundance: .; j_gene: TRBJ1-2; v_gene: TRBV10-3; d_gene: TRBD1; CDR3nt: TGTGCCATCAGTGAGTCAGGGACAGCGACTATGAGGTACACCTTC; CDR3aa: CAISESGTATMRYTF
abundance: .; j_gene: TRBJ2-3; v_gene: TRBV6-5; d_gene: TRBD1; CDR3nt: TGTGCCAGCAGTTACCGGGACAGGGGAGATACGCAGTATTTT; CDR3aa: CASSYRDRGDTQYF
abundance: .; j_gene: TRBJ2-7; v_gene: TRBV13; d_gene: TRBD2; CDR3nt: TGTGCCAGCAGCCAAAGACTAGCGTGGGCCCGGCAGTACTTC; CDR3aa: CASSQRLAWARQYF
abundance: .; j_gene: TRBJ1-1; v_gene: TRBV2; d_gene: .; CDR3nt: TGTGCCAGCAGTGAGTCAGGGCTAGCTGAAGCTTTCTTT; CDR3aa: CASSESGLAEAFF
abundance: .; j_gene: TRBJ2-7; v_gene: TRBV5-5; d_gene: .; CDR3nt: TGTGCCAGCAACCACCCGGACAGCGAGCAGTACTTC; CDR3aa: CASNHPDSEQYF
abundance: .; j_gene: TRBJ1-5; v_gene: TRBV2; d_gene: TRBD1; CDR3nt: TGTGCCAGCAGTGAGCAGGGGGCAGGGAATCAGCCCCAGCATTTT; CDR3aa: CASSEQGAGNQPQHF
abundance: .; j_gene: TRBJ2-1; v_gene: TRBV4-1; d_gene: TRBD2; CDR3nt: TGCGCCAGCAGCCAAGATTCTCTAGCGGGAGGGCCTAATGAGCAGTTCTTC; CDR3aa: CASSQDSLAGGPNEQFF
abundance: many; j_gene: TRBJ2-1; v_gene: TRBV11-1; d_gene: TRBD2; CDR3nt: TGTGCCAGCAGCTTAGGGTCACTAGCGGGAGAAGGCGAGCAGTTCTTC; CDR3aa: CASSLGSLAGEGEQFF
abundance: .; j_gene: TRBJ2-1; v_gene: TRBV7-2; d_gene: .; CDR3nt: TGTGCCAGCAGTTTATCTGGACTACTATACAATGAGCAGTTCTTC; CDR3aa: CASSLSGLLYNEQFF
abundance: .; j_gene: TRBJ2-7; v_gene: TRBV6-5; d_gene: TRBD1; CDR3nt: TGTGCCAGCAGTTACGCGACAGGGGGCTACGAGCAGTACTTC; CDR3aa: CASSYATGGYEQYF
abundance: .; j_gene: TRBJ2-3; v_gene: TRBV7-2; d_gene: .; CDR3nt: TGTGCCAGCAGCCCTACTTCAGATACGCAGTATTTT; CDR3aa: CASSPTSDTQYF
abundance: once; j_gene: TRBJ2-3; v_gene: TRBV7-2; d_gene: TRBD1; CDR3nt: TGTGCCAGCAGCCCGGGACAGACAAGCACAGATACGCAGTATTTT; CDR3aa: CASSPGQTSTDTQYF
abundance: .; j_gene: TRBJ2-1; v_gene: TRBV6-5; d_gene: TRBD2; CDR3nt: TGTGCCAGCAGACTTATAGCGGGAGGGTACAATGAGCAGTTCTTC; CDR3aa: CASRLIAGGYNEQFF
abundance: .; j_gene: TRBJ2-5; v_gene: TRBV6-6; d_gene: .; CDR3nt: TGTGCCAGCAGTTACTCGGCAGGCCCCCGGGAGACCCAGTACTTC; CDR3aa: CASSYSAGPRETQYF
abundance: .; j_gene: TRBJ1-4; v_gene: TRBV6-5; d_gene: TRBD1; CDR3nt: TGTGCCAGCAGACGGACAGGGGATGGAGAAAAACTGTTTTTT; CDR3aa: CASRRTGDGEKLFF
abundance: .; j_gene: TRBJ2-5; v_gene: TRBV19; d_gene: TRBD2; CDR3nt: TGTGCCAGTAGCCTAGGGACTAGTCAAGAGACCCAGTACTTC; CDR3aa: CASSLGTSQETQYF
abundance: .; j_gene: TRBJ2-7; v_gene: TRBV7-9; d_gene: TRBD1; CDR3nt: TGTGCCAGCAGCACGGACAGGGCCAACGAGCAGTACTTC; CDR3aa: CASSTDRANEQYF
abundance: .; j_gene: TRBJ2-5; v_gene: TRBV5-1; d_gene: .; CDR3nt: TGCGCCAGCAGCTCTGATGGGGGGGCGGCGGAGACCCAGTACTTC; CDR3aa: CASSSDGGAAETQYF
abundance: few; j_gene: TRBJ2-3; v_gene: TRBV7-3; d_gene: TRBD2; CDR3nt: TGTGCCAGCAGCTTACTCGGGGGACTAGCGGGCCGCACAGATACGCAGTATTTT; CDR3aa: CASSLLGGLAGRTDTQYF
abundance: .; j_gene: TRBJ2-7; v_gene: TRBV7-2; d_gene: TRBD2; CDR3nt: TGTGCCAGCAGCAAGGGACTAGCGGGAGTCAGCGAGCAGTACTTC; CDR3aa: CASSKGLAGVSEQYF
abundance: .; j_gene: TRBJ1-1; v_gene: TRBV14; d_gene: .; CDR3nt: TGTGCCAGCAGCCAAGATCGGTGGGGCGAAGCTTTCTTT; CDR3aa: CASSQDRWGEAFF